The 8 T cell receptor beta chains reported below all come from one sample, sequenced in a study of shared clonotypes between healthy human individuals. Clones were sequenced by immunoSEQ multiplex PCR, and TCRdb holds only the in-frame ones, with some missing. The table lists 400,000 to 600,000 clones, 75% to 80% of them singletons. The sequenced material came from PBMCs. Every receptor here comes from a woman aged 40 to 50 in good health. Some clones in this sample may be carry-over from other donors' samples.

The rearrangement joins TRBV21-1 to TRBJ2-7; the D segment call TRBD1 is taken from the table without a DNA check. TRBV21-1 is a pseudogene locus. The CDR3 contains 15 residues. CDR3 DNA: TGTGCCAGCAGCAAAGCGGGCGACGGAACCTACGAGCAGTACTTC. This gives the protein CASSKAGDGTYEQYF.

The chain carries TRBV6-6 and TRBJ2-7, with D possibly matching TRBD2 (8 bases). There are 14 residues in the CDR3. Germline values: CDR1 MNHNY, CDR2 SVGAGI (reference sequence). Trimming pared 2 bases from V and 6 bases from J, leaving 14 bases between. Here the CDR3 reads CASSYPGRGLEQYF. CDR3 coding DNA: TGTGCCAGCAGTTACCCCGGGAGGGGGCTCGAGCAGTACTTC.

This rearrangement joins TRBV2 to TRBJ2-4, with D perhaps matching TRBD1 (5 bases). The CDR3 has 14 amino acids. Germline V lookup: CDR1 SNHLY, CDR2 FYNNEI. Trimming took off 2 bases at V and 5 bases at J, with 10 bases between the two ends. CDR3 region: CASSELGRENIQYF. CDR3 sequence (DNA): TGTGCCAGCAGTGAATTGGGCAGGGAAAACATTCAGTACTTC.

The chain carries TRBV7-8 and TRBJ2-7; D might be TRBD1 or TRBD2, each matching 5 bases. Trimming shortened V by 3 bases and J by 0 bases, and 9 bases separated the two germline ends. From germline, CDR1 is SGHVS and CDR2 FQNEAQ. The CDR3 has 14 amino acids. CDR3 sequence (DNA): TGTGCCAGCAGCTTCAGGGAGCCCTCCTACGAGCAGTACTTC. This sequence encodes CASSFREPSYEQYF.

The chain recombines TRBV7-8 with TRBJ2-7; 12 nucleotides line up with TRBD1. Germline CDR1 is SGHVS and CDR2 is FQNEAQ. V gave up 5 bases and J gave up 6 bases; unmatched junction bases: 5. This CDR3 has 14 residues. As DNA, the CDR3 is TGTGCCAGCAGCCCCGGGACAGGGGGCCGCGAGCAGTACTTC. This codes for CASSPGTGGREQYF.

This chain links TRBV28 with TRBJ1-1; D perhaps matches TRBD1 (6 bases). The length of the CDR3 is 13 residues. Germline lookup yields CDR1 MDHEN and CDR2 SYDVKM. With 4 bases removed from V and 3 bases from J, the gap between germline ends came to 9 bases. CDR3 nucleotide sequence: TGTGCCAGCAGTTGGAGGGGGGACACTGAAGCTTTCTTT. Residues: CASSWRGDTEAFF.

This clone was recorded once. This sequence is one base from a far larger clone and is likely a read error. The rearrangement uses TRBV18 and TRBJ1-2; D ambiguous. The CDR3 contains 15 residues. Germline lookup yields CDR1 KGHSH and CDR2 LQKENI. For the CDR3, the DNA is TGTGTCAGCTCACCACTGTCAGACGCTAACTATGGCTACACCTTC. Protein: CVSSPLSDANYGYTF.

This chain joins TRBV6-5 and TRBJ2-3; 10 nucleotides line up with TRBD1. The CDR3 spans 15 residues. V was clipped by 2 bases and J by 2 bases; unmatched bases: 1. Germline CDR1 is MNHEY and CDR2 is SVGAGI. The CDR3 sequence: CASSYGTGVTDTQYF. The DNA of the CDR3 is TGTGCCAGCAGTTACGGGACAGGGGTCACAGATACGCAGTATTTT.